This T cell receptor beta chain was sequenced during a study of T cells after yellow fever vaccination. The study's findings and limits: FACS-sorted repertoires might harbor abundant contaminating clonotypes from the bulk population. Of the clonotypes, a small share occurred in both CD4 and CD8 compartments. Clones from primary vaccination mostly reappeared after the booster (96% CD4, just over 85% CD8).

Of note for this clonotype: The antigen is not known.

The CDR3 runs to 13 residues. CDR1 and CDR2 from the germline V gene are DFQATT and SNEGSKA (reference sequence). Germline trimming cut 7 bases from V and 4 bases from J; bases unmatched to any gene: 7. TCRdb reanalysed the 5' RACE reads using MiXCR and keeps one entry per CDR3 protein. The sample has around 600,000 distinct CDR3 sequences; approximately 13% are singletons. Source: PBMCs, taken on the day of the yellow fever booster vaccination. The chain carries TRBV20-1 and TRBJ2-1, with 7 bases lining up with TRBD2. This receptor was taken from a young man who received the YFV17D yellow fever vaccine. CDR3 protein: CSVSGGSYNEQFF. The CDR3, as DNA: TGCAGTGTAAGTGGCGGGAGTTACAATGAGCAGTTCTTC.